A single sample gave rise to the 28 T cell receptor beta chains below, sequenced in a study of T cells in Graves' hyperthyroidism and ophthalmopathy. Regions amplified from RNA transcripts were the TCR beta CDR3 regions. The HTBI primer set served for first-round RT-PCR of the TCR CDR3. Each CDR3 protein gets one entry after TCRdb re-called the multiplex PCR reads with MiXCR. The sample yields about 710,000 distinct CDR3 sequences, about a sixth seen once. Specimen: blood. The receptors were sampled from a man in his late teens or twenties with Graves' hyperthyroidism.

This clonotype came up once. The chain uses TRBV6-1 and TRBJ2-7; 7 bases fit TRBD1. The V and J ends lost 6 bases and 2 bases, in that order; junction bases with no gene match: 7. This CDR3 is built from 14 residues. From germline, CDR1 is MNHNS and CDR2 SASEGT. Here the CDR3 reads CASRSTGYTYEQYF. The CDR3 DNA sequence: TGTGCCAGCAGGTCGACAGGGTACACCTACGAGCAGTACTTC.

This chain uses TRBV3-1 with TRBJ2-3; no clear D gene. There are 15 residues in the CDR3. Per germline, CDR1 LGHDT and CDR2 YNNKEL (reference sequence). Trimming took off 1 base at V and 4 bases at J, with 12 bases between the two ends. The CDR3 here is CASSQGLGIADTQYF. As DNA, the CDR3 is TGTGCCAGCAGCCAAGGGCTGGGAATCGCAGATACGCAGTATTTT.

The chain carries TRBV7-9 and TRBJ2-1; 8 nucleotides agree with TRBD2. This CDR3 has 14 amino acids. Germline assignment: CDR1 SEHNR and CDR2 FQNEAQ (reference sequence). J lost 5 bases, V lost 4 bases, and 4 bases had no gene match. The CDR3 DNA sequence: TGTGCCAGCAGCTCCGGGGGGGGGGACAATGAGCAGTTCTTC. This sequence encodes CASSSGGGDNEQFF.

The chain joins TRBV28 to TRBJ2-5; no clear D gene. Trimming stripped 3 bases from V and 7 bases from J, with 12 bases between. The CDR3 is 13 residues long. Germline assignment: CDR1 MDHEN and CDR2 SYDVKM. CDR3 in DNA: TGTGCCAGCAGTTTCAGCTATTCGGGGACCCAGTACTTC. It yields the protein CASSFSYSGTQYF.

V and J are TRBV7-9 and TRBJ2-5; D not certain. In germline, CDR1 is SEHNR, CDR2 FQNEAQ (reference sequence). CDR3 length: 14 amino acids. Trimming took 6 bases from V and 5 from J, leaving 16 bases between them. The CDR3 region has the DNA TGTGCCAGCAGTTTTCCCAGCTTATCCGAGACCCAGTACTTC. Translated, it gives CASSFPSLSETQYF.

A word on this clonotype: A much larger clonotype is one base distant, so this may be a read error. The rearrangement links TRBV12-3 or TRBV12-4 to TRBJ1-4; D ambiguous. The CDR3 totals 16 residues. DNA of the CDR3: TGTGCCAGCAGTCTACCTCGGGGAAGGCCCAATGAAAAACTGTCTTTT. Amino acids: CASSLPRGRPNEKLSF.

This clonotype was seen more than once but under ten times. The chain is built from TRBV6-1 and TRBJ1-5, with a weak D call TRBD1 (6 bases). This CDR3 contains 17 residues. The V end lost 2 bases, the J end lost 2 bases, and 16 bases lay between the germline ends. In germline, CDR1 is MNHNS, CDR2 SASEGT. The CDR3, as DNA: TGTGCCAGCAGTGAATGGGGGGGCTCGATTGGCAATCAGCCCCAGCATTTT. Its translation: CASSEWGGSIGNQPQHF.

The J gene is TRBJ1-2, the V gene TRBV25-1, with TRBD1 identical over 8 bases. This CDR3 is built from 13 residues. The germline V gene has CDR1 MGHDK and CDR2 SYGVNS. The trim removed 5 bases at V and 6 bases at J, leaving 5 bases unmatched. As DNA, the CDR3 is TGTGCCAGCAGTCCTGACAGGGGCGATGGCTACACCTTC. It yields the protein CASSPDRGDGYTF.

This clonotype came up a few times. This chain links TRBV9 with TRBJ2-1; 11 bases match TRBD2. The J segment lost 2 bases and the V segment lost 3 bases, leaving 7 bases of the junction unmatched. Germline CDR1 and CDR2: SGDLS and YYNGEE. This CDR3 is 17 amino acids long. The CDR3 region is CASSGTSGSGAYNEQFF. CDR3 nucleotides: TGTGCCAGCAGCGGCACTAGCGGGAGTGGGGCCTACAATGAGCAGTTCTTC.

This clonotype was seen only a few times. DNA of the CDR3: TGTGCCAGCACATTGGGGGGGGCGAACACTGAAGCTTTCTTT. The encoded protein is CASTLGGANTEAFF. V is TRBV7-9 and J is TRBJ1-1, with a possible D match to TRBD1 (6 bases). The CDR3 covers 14 residues. Looked up from germline, CDR1 is SEHNR and CDR2 is FQNEAQ (reference sequence). With 7 bases removed from V and 1 base from J, the gap between germline ends came to 13 bases.

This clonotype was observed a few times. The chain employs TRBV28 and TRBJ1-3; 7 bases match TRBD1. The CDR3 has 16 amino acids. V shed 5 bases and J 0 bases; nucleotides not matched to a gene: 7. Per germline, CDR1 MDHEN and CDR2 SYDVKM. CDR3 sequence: CASSPGQAYSGNTIYF. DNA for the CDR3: TGTGCCAGCAGTCCCGGACAGGCGTACTCTGGAAACACCATATATTTT.

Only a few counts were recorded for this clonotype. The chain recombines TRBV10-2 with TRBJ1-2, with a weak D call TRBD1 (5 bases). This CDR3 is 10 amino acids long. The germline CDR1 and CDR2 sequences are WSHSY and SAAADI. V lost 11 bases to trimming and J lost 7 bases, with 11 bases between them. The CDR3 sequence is CAVRDFGYTF. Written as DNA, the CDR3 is TGCGCCGTCCGGGACTTTGGCTACACCTTC.

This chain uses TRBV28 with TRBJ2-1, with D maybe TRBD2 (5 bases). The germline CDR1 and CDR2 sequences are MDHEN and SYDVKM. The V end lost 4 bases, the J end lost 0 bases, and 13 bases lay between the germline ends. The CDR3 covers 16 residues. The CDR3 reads CASSSRAASSYNEQFF. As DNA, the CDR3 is TGTGCCAGCAGTTCGCGAGCGGCCAGCTCCTACAATGAGCAGTTCTTC.

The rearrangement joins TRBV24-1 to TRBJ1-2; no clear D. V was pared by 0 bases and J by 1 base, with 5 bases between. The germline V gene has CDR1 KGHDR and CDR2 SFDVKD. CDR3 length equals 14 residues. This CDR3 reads CATSDLFVNYGYTF. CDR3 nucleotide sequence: TGTGCCACCAGTGATTTGTTTGTTAACTATGGCTACACCTTC.

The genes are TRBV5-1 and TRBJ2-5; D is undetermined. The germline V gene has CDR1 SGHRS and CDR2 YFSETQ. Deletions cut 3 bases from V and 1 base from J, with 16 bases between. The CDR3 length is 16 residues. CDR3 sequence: CASSSGSQASQETQYF. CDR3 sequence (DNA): TGCGCCAGCAGCTCCGGAAGTCAGGCCAGCCAAGAGACCCAGTACTTC. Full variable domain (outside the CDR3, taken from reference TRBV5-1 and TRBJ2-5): KAGVTQTPRYLIKTRGQQVTLSCSPISGHRSVSWYQQTPGQGLQFLFEYFSETQRNKGNFPGRFSGRQFSNSRSEMNVSTLELGDSALYLCASSSGSQASQETQYFGPGTRLLVL.

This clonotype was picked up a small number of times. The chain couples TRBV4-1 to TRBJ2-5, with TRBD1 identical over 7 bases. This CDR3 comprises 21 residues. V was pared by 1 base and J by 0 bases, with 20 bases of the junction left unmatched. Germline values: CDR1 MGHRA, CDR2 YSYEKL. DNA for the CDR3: TGCGCCAGCAGCCAAGTTGTAAGCGGTCAGGGACAGTCCCAGTACCAAGAGACCCAGTACTTC. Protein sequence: CASSQVVSGQGQSQYQETQYF.

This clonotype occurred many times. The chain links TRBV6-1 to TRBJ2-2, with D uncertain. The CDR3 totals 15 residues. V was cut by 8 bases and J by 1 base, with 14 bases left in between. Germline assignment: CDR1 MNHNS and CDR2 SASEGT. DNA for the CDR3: TGTGCCAGCTGCGAGGACGGAAGGAACACCGGGGAGCTGTTTTTT. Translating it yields CASCEDGRNTGELFF.

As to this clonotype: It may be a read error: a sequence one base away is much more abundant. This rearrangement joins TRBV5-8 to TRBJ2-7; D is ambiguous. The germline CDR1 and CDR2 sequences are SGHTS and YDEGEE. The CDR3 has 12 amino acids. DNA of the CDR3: TGTACCAGCTCCCACTCTGGCTACGAGCAGTACTTC. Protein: CTSSHSGYEQYF.

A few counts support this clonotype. The CDR3 DNA follows: TGCGCCAGCAGCCAAGCCTCAAGGAGCTATGGCTACACCTTC. Protein: CASSQASRSYGYTF. The V call is TRBV4-3, the J call TRBJ1-2; no reliable D call. Trimming pared 1 base from V and 4 bases from J, leaving 10 bases between. There are 14 residues in the CDR3. Germline lookup yields CDR1 LGHNA and CDR2 YSLEER.

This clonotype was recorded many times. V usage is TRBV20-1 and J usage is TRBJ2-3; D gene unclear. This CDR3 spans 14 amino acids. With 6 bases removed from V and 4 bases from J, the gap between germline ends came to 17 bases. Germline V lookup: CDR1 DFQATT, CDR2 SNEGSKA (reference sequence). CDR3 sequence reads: CSANTPPTPDTQYF. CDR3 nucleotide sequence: TGCAGTGCCAACACCCCACCGACCCCAGATACGCAGTATTTT.

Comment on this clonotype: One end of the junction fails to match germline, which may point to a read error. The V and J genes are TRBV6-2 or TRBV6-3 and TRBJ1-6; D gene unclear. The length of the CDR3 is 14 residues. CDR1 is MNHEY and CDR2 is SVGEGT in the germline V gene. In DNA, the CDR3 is TGTGCCATCAGTGTTGGAGGCAGAAATTCACCCCTCCACTTT. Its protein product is CAISVGGRNSPLHF.

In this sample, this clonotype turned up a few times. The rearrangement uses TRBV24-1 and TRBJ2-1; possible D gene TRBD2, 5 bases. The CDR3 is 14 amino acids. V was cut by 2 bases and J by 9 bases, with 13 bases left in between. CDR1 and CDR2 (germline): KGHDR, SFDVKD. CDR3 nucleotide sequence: TGTGCCACCAGTGATTGGCGAGGGATCGGTGAGCAGTTCTTC. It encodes CATSDWRGIGEQFF.

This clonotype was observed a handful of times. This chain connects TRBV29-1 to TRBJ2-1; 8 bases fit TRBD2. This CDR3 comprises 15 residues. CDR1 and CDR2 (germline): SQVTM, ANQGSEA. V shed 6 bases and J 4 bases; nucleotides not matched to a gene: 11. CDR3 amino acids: CSVHRPGLVYNEQFF. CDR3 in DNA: TGCAGCGTGCACAGACCGGGACTAGTGTACAATGAGCAGTTCTTC.

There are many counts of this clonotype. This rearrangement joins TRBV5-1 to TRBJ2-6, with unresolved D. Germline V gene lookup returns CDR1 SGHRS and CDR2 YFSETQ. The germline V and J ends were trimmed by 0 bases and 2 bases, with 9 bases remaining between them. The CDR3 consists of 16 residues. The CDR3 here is CASSLDLATGANVLTF. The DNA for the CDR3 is TGCGCCAGCAGCTTGGATTTGGCTACTGGGGCCAACGTCCTGACTTTC.

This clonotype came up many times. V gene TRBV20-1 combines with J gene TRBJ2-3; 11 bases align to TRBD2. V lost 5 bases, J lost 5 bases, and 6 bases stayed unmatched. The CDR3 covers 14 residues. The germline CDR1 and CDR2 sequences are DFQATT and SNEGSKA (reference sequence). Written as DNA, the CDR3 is TGCAGTGCTCATCTAGCGGGAGGAGGAGATACGCAGTATTTT. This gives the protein CSAHLAGGGDTQYF.

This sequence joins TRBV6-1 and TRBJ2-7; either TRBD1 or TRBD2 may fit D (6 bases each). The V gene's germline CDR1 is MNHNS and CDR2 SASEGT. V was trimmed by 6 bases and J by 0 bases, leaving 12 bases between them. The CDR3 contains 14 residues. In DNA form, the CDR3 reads TGTGCCAGCAGCGGGGGACACCCCTCCTACGAGCAGTACTTC. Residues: CASSGGHPSYEQYF.

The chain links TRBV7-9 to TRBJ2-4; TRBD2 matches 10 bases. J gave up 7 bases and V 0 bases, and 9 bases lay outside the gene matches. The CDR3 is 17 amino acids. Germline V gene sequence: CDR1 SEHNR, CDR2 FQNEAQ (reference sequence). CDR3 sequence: CASSLARLAGERNIQYF. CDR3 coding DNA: TGTGCCAGCAGCTTAGCGCGGCTAGCGGGAGAGAGGAACATTCAGTACTTC.

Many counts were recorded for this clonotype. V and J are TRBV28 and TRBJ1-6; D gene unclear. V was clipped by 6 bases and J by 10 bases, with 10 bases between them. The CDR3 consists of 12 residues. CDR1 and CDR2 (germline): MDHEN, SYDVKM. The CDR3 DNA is TGTGCCAGCAGATCTGGTGGCTCACCCCTCCACTTT. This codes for CASRSGGSPLHF.